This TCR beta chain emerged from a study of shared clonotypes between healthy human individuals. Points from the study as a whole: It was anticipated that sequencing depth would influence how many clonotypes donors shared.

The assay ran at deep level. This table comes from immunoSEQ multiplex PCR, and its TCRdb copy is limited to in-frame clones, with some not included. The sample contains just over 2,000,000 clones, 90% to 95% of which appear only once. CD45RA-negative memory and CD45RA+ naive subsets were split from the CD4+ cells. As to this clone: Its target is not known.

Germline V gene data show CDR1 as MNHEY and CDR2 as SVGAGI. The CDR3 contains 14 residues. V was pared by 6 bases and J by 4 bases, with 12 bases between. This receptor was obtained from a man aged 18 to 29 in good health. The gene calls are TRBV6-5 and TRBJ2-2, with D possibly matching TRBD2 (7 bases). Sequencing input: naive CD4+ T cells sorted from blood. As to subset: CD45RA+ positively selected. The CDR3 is CASRGGVSTGELFF. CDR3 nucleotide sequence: TGTGCCAGCAGAGGGGGGGTGAGCACCGGGGAGCTGTTTTTT.